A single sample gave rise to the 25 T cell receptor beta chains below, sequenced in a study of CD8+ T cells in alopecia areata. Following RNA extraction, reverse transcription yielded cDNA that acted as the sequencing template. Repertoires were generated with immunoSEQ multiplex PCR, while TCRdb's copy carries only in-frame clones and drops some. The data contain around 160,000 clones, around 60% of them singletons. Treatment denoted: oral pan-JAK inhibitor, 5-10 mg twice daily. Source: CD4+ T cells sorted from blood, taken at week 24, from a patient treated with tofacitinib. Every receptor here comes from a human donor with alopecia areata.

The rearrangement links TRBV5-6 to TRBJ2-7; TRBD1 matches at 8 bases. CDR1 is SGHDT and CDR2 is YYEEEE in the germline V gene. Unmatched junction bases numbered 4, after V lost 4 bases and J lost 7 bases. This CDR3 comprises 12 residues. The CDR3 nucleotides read TGTGCCAGCAGCCCTGACAGGGGTGAGCAGTACTTC. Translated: CASSPDRGEQYF.

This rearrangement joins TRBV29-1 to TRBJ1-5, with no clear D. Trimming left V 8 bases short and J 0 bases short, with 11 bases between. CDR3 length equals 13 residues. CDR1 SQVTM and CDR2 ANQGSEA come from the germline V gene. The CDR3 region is CSIGENSNQPQHF. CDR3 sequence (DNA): TGCAGCATTGGGGAAAATAGCAATCAGCCCCAGCATTTT.

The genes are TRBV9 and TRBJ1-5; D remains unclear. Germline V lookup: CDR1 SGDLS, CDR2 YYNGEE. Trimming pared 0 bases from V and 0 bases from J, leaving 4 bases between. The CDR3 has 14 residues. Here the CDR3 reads CASSVDPSNQPQHF. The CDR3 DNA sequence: TGTGCCAGCAGCGTAGATCCTAGCAATCAGCCCCAGCATTTT. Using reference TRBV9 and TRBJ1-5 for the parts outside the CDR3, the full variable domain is DSGVTQTPKHLITATGQRVTLRCSPRSGDLSVYWYQQSLDQGLQFLIQYYNGEERAKGNILERFSAQQFPDLHSELNLSSLELGDSALYFCASSVDPSNQPQHFGDGTRLSIL.

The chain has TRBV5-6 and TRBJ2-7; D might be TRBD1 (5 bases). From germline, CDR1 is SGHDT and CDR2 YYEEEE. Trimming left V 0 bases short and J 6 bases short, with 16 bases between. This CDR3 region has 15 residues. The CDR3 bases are TGTGCCAGCAGCTTGGCAGGCACGGTAGGGGTCGAGCAGTACTTC. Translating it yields CASSLAGTVGVEQYF.

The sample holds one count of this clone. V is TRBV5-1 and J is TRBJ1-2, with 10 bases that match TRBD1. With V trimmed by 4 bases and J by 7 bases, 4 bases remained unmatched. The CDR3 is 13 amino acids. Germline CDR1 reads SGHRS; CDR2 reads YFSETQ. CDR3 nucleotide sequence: TGCGCCAGCAGCGCGGGGACAGGGGCTGGCTACACCTTC. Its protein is CASSAGTGAGYTF.

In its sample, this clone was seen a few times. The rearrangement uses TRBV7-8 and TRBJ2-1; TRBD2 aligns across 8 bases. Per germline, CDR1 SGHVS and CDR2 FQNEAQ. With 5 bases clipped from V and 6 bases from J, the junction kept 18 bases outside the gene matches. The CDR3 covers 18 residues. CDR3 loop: CASSPPGEAGVPRNEQFF. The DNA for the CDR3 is TGTGCCAGCAGCCCTCCGGGGGAAGCGGGGGTCCCCCGCAATGAGCAGTTCTTC.

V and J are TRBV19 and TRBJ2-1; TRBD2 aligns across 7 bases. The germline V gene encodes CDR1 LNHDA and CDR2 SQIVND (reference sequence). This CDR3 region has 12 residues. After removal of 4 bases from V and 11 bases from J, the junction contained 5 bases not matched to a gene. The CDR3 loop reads CASSTSGEQQFF. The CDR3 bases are TGTGCCAGTAGTACAAGCGGGGAGCAGCAGTTCTTC. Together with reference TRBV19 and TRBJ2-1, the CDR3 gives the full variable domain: DGGITQSPKYLFRKEGQNVTLSCEQNLNHDAMYWYRQDPGQGLRLIYYSQIVNDFQKGDIAEGYSVSREKKESFPLTVTSAQKNPTAFYLCASSTSGEQQFFGPGTRLTVL.

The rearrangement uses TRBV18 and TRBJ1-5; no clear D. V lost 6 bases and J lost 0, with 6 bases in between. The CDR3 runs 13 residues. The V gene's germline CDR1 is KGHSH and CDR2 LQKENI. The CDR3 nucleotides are TGTGCCAGCTCCCAAAATAGCAATCAGCCCCAGCATTTT. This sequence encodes CASSQNSNQPQHF.

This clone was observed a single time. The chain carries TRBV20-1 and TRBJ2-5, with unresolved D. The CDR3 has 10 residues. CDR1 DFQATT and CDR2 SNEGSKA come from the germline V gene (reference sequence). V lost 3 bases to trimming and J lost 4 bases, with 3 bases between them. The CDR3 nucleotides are TGCAGTGCTAGTCCAGAGACCCAGTACTTC. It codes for CSASPETQYF.

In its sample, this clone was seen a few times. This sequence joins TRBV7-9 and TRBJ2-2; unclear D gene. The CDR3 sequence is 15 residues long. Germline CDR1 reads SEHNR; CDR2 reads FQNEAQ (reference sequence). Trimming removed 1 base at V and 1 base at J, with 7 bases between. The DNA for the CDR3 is TGTGCCAGCAGCTTAGACCGTATGAACACCGGGGAGCTGTTTTTT. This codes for CASSLDRMNTGELFF.

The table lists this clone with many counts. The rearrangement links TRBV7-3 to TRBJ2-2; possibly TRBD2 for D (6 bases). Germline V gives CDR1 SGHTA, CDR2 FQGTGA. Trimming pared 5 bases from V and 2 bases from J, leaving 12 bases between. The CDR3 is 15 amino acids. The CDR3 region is CASSRLGENTGELFF. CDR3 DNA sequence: TGTGCCAGCAGCAGACTAGGCGAAAACACCGGGGAGCTGTTTTTT.

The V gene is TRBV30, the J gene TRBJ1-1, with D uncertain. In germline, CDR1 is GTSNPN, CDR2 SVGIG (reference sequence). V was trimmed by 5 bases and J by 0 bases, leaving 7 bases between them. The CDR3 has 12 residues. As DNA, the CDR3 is TGTGCCTGGTTTCTCCTGAACACTGAAGCTTTCTTT. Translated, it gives CAWFLLNTEAFF.

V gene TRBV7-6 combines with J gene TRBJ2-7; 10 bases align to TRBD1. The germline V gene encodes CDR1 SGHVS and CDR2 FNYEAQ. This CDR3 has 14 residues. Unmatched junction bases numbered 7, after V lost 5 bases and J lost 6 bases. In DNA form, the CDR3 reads TGTGCCAGCAGCCCAGCGGGACAGGGGCGCGAGCAGTACTTC. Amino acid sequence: CASSPAGQGREQYF.

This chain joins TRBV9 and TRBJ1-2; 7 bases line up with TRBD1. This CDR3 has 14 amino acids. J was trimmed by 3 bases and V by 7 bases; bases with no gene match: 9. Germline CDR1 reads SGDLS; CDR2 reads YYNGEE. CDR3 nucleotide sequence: TGTGCCAGCCGGAGAGGAGGACAGGACTATGGCTACACCTTC. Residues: CASRRGGQDYGYTF.

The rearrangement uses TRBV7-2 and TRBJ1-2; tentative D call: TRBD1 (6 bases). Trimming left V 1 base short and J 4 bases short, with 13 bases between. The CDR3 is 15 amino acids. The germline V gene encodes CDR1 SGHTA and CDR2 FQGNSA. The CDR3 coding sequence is TGTGCCAGCAGCTTAGTGGCAGGGGCCCTCTATGGCTACACCTTC. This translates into CASSLVAGALYGYTF. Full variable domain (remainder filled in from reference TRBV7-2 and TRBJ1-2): GAGVSQSPSNKVTEKGKDVELRCDPISGHTALYWYRQSLGQGLEFLIYFQGNSAPDKSGLPSDRFSAERTGGSVSTLTIQRTQQEDSAVYLCASSLVAGALYGYTFGSGTRLTVV.

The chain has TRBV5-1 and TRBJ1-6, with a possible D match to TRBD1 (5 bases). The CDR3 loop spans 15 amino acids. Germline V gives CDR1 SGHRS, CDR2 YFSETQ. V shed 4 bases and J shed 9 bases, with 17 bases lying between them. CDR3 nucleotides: TGCGCCAGCAGCCCCGCCGGCGGGGGAGGTTCACCCCTCCACTTT. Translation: CASSPAGGGGSPLHF.

This chain's CDR3 is CASSVAIGNGNTIYF. The CDR3 DNA reads TGTGCCAGCAGCGTAGCTATCGGGAATGGAAACACCATATATTTT. This chain links TRBV9 with TRBJ1-3; D is uncertain. The CDR3 has 15 amino acids. Germline V gives CDR1 SGDLS, CDR2 YYNGEE. V was trimmed by 0 bases and J by 3 bases, leaving 10 bases between them. The full variable domain, its missing parts supplied by reference TRBV9 and TRBJ1-3, is DSGVTQTPKHLITATGQRVTLRCSPRSGDLSVYWYQQSLDQGLQFLIQYYNGEERAKGNILERFSAQQFPDLHSELNLSSLELGDSALYFCASSVAIGNGNTIYFGEGSWLTVV.

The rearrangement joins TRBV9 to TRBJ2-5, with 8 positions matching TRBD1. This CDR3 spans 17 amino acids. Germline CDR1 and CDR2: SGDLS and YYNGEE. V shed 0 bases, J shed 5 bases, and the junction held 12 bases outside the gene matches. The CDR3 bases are TGTGCCAGCAGCGTAGCACCGGCAGGGGGCTGGGAGGAGACCCAGTACTTC. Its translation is CASSVAPAGGWEETQYF.

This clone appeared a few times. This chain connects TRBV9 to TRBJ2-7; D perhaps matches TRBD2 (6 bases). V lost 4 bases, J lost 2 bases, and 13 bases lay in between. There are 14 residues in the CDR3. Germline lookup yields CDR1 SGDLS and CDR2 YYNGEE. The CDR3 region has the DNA TGTGCCAGCAGCCCCCCCGGGGGTACCTACGAGCAGTACTTC. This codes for CASSPPGGTYEQYF. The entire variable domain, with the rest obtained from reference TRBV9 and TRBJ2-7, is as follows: DSGVTQTPKHLITATGQRVTLRCSPRSGDLSVYWYQQSLDQGLQFLIQYYNGEERAKGNILERFSAQQFPDLHSELNLSSLELGDSALYFCASSPPGGTYEQYFGPGTRLTVT.

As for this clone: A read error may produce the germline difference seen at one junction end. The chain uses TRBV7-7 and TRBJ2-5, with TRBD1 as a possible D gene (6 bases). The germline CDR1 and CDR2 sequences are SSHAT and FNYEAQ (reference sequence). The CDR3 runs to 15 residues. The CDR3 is CASSLETGRGKTQYF. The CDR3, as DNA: TGTGCTAGCAGCCTAGAGACAGGCCGTGGGAAGACCCAGTACTTC.

This CDR3 reads CSVDGKNTEAFF. DNA of the CDR3: TGCAGCGTTGACGGGAAGAACACTGAAGCTTTCTTT. The chain combines TRBV29-1 with TRBJ1-1; no firm D call. CDR3 length: 12 amino acids. The ends were cut back, 3 bases at V and 1 base at J, with 6 bases in the middle. Germline V CDR1 and CDR2: SQVTM, ANQGSEA.

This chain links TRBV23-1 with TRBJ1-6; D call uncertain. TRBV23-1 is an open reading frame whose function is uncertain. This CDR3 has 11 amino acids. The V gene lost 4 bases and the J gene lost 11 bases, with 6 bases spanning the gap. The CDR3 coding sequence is TGCGCCAGCAGTCGGCAGGCACCCCTCCACTTT. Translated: CASSRQAPLHF.

This chain's CDR3 is CAWSVGITEAFF. CDR3 DNA: TGTGCCTGGAGTGTGGGGATCACTGAAGCTTTCTTT. V is TRBV30 and J is TRBJ1-1, with D unclear. The CDR3 sequence is 12 residues long. Germline CDR1 GTSNPN, CDR2 SVGIG (reference sequence). The V and J ends lost 0 bases and 4 bases respectively, with 6 bases between them.

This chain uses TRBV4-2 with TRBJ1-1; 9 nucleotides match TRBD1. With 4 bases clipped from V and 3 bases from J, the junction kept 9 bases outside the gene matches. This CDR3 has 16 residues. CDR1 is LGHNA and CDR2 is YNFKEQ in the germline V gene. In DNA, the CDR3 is TGTGCCAGCAGCCTGGCGGGACAGGGAGGAGACACTGAAGCTTTCTTT. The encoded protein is CASSLAGQGGDTEAFF.

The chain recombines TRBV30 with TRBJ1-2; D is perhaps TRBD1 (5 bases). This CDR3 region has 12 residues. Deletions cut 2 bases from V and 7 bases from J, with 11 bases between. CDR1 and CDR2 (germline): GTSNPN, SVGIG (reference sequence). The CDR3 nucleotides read TGTGCCTGGAGTTTGACAGTAGGTGGCTACACCTTC. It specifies CAWSLTVGGYTF. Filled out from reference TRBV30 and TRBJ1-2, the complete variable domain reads SQTIHQWPATLVQPVGSPLSLECTVEGTSNPNLYWYRQAAGRGLQLLFYSVGIGQISSEVPQNLSASRPQDRQFILSSKKLLLSDSGFYLCAWSLTVGGYTFGSGTRLTVV.